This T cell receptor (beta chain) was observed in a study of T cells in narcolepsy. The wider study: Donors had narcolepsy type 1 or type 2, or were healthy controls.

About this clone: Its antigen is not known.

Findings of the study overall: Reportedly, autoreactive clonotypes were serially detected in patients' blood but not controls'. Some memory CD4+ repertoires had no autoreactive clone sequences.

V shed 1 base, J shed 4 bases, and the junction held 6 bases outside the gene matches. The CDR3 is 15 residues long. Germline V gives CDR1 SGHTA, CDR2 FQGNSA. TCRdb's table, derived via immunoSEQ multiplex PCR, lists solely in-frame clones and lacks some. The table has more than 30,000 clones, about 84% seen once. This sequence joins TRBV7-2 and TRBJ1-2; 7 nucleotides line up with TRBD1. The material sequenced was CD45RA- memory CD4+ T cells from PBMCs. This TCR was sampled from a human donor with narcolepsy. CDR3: CASSLDGQEFYGYTF. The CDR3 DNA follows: TGTGCCAGCAGCTTAGATGGACAGGAATTCTATGGCTACACCTTC.